One sample yielded the 30 T cell receptor beta chains listed below, sequenced in a study of blood T cells in healthy people across ages. With a J-beta primer mix and a sample-barcoded 5' primer, a second PCR ran about 7 to 12 cycles. TCRdb re-called the 5' RACE reads through MiXCR, storing one row per CDR3 protein. Among roughly 830,000 distinct CDR3 sequences listed, roughly 60% were seen once. Sequenced: blood. These receptor sequences come from a man aged 25-45 years in good health.

This chain connects TRBV19 to TRBJ2-5; tentatively, D is TRBD1 (6 bases). The CDR3 runs 13 residues. Trimming cost V 6 bases and J 2 bases, with 10 bases left between them. The V gene's germline CDR1 is LNHDA and CDR2 SQIVND (reference sequence). CDR3 in DNA: TGTGCCAGTAGCGGACAGAAACAAGAGACCCAGTACTTC. Amino acid sequence: CASSGQKQETQYF.

This clonotype was picked up a small number of times. The rearrangement joins TRBV12-3 or TRBV12-4 to TRBJ2-7; D not resolved. With 1 base removed from V and 0 bases from J, the gap between germline ends came to 13 bases. The CDR3 is made up of 16 amino acids. The chain's CDR3 is CASSLDWAASSYEQYF. CDR3 DNA: TGTGCCAGCAGTTTAGATTGGGCAGCGAGCTCCTACGAGCAGTACTTC.

The genes are TRBV7-2 and TRBJ2-1; 8 bases align to TRBD2. With 1 base clipped from V and 4 bases from J, the junction kept 6 bases outside the gene matches. CDR1 is SGHTA, CDR2 FQGNSA, per germline. The CDR3 length is 16 residues. CDR3 sequence reads: CASSLEVGGGYNEQFF. CDR3 sequence (DNA): TGTGCCAGCAGCTTAGAGGTCGGGGGGGGATACAATGAGCAGTTCTTC.

A word on this clonotype: The junction shows a germline mismatch at one end, possibly a read error. The V and J genes are TRBV10-3 and TRBJ1-6; maybe TRBD1 (5 bases). The CDR3 loop spans 14 amino acids. Germline V CDR1 and CDR2: ENHRY, SYGVKD. Here the CDR3 reads CAITQGAGNSPLHF. The CDR3 DNA is TGTGCCATCACCCAGGGAGCAGGTAATTCGCCCCTCCACTTT.

Turning to this clonotype: One end of the junction does not line up with germline, which may come from a read error. The chain couples TRBV20-1 to TRBJ2-3, with a possible D match to TRBD2 (8 bases). From germline, CDR1 is DFQATT and CDR2 SNEGSKA (reference sequence). This CDR3 has 14 residues. CDR3 coding DNA: TGCAGTGCTAGTCTCGGCGGGGGGACAGATACGCGGTATTTT. Its translation: CSASLGGGTDTRYF.

The chain joins TRBV18 to TRBJ2-5; 12 bases fit TRBD1. The J call could be wrong; TRBJ2-7 is a better fit for the DNA end. Germline CDR1 is KGHSH and CDR2 is LQKENI. The CDR3 has 16 residues. The CDR3, as DNA: TGTGCCAGCTCACCACGATGGGACAGGGGGCAAAACGAGCAGTACTTC. Its translation is CASSPRWDRGQNEQYF.

The chain couples TRBV6-2 or TRBV6-3 to TRBJ2-5; 9 positions agree with TRBD2. With 6 bases clipped from V and 2 bases from J, the junction kept 10 bases outside the gene matches. The germline V gene has CDR1 MNHEY and CDR2 SVGEGT. The CDR3 loop spans 16 amino acids. The CDR3 here is CASSPLAGVPQETQYF. The CDR3 nucleotides are TGTGCCAGCAGCCCCTTAGCGGGGGTCCCTCAAGAGACCCAGTACTTC.

The chain combines TRBV18 with TRBJ2-7; no clear D. The V gene's germline CDR1 is KGHSH and CDR2 LQKENI. The CDR3 runs 15 residues. The ends were cut back, 6 bases at V and 0 bases at J, with 15 bases in the middle. In nucleotides, the CDR3 is TGTGCCAGCTCGTTTAGTGATGTTCTCTCCTACGAGCAGTACTTC. Translation gives CASSFSDVLSYEQYF.

This rearrangement joins TRBV25-1 to TRBJ1-4, with D hard to call. This CDR3 region has 14 residues. Germline V gene sequence: CDR1 MGHDK, CDR2 SYGVNS. V was pared by 3 bases and J by 12 bases, with 17 bases between. CDR3: CASSEGPPYAELFF. CDR3 DNA: TGTGCCAGCAGTGAGGGCCCCCCCTATGCGGAACTGTTTTTT.

V is TRBV7-2 and J is TRBJ2-7; D gene uncertain. Germline lookup yields CDR1 SGHTA and CDR2 FQGNSA. V lost 7 bases and J 2 bases, leaving 18 bases between the germline ends. The CDR3 totals 15 residues. The CDR3 sequence is CASKFDTLETYEQYF. The CDR3 bases are TGTGCCAGCAAGTTCGACACCTTAGAGACCTACGAGCAGTACTTC.

As to this clonotype: This may be a read error, as it is one base from a much larger clone. The chain combines TRBV6-2 or TRBV6-3 with TRBJ2-1, with D perhaps TRBD2 (7 bases). The DNA end favors TRBJ2-7, so the J call may be wrong. CDR1 is MNHEY and CDR2 is SVGEGT in the germline V gene. The CDR3 is 16 amino acids. The CDR3 loop is CASSQNMGGPGDEQYF. CDR3 sequence (DNA): TGTGCCAGCAGTCAAAACATGGGGGGGCCAGGAGATGAGCAGTACTTC.

The chain has TRBV6-2 or TRBV6-3 and TRBJ2-7; D may be TRBD1 (8 bases). The CDR3 spans 15 residues. The V and J ends lost 2 bases and 7 bases respectively, with 18 bases between them. Germline CDR1 and CDR2: MNHEY and SVGEGT. The CDR3 is CASSYGQGGSWEQYF. Here the CDR3 DNA reads TGTGCCAGCAGTTACGGACAGGGAGGGTCTTGGGAGCAGTACTTC.

The chain has TRBV20-1 and TRBJ2-3; TRBD2 aligns across 9 bases. The CDR3 is 15 residues long. The junction had 12 bases not matched to a gene; V was cut back by 5 bases and J by 6 bases. The germline gives CDR1 DFQATT, CDR2 SNEGSKA (reference sequence). The CDR3 loop reads CSALWTSVGTDTQYF. CDR3 DNA sequence: TGCAGTGCTCTCTGGACTAGCGTAGGAACGGATACGCAGTATTTT.

This chain uses TRBV12-3 or TRBV12-4 with TRBJ2-7, with TRBD1 matching 10 bases. J was trimmed by 5 bases and V by 5 bases; bases with no gene match: 3. The CDR3 totals 13 residues. The CDR3 sequence is CASSRDRGDEQYF. In DNA, the CDR3 is TGTGCCAGCAGTAGGGACAGGGGAGACGAGCAGTACTTC.

This rearrangement joins TRBV7-6 to TRBJ2-1; tentatively, D is TRBD1 (5 bases). This CDR3 is 16 amino acids long. Germline CDR1 reads SGHVS; CDR2 reads FNYEAQ. The ends were cut back, 1 base at V and 5 bases at J, with 15 bases in the middle. CDR3 loop: CASSLGSQGFNNEQFF. The CDR3 DNA follows: TGTGCCAGCAGCTTAGGTTCTCAGGGATTTAACAATGAGCAGTTCTTC. Looking up the rest from reference TRBV7-6 and TRBJ2-1 gives the full variable domain: GAGVSQSPRYKVTKRGQDVALRCDPISGHVSLYWYRQALGQGPEFLTYFNYEAQQDKSGLPNDRFSAERPEGSISTLTIQRTEQRDSAMYRCASSLGSQGFNNEQFFGPGTRLTVL.

The chain carries TRBV7-9 and TRBJ2-1; no firm D call. The germline V gene encodes CDR1 SEHNR and CDR2 FQNEAQ (reference sequence). The CDR3 consists of 15 residues. V dropped 11 bases and J dropped 4 bases, with 21 bases sitting between them. CDR3 coding DNA: TGTGCCCACATCTTCCCCATTGAACCATACAATGAGCAGTTCTTC. Protein: CAHIFPIEPYNEQFF.

The V gene is TRBV9, the J gene TRBJ2-3, with TRBD1 as a possible D gene (6 bases). The CDR3 consists of 15 residues. In germline, CDR1 is SGDLS, CDR2 YYNGEE. V lost 4 bases and J lost 2, with 14 bases in between. CDR3 protein: CASSKPGHNTDTQYF. DNA for the CDR3: TGTGCCAGCAGCAAACCGGGACATAACACAGATACGCAGTATTTT.

The chain couples TRBV7-2 to TRBJ2-6; D may be TRBD2 (6 bases). Trimming took off 4 bases at V and 2 bases at J, with 12 bases between the two ends. Germline assignment: CDR1 SGHTA and CDR2 FQGNSA. The CDR3 has 16 amino acids. The CDR3 here is CASSSRGAPGANVLTF. In nucleotides, the CDR3 is TGTGCCAGCAGCTCTCGCGGGGCGCCTGGGGCCAACGTCCTGACTTTC. The whole variable domain, remainder taken from reference TRBV7-2 and TRBJ2-6, is GAGVSQSPSNKVTEKGKDVELRCDPISGHTALYWYRQSLGQGLEFLIYFQGNSAPDKSGLPSDRFSAERTGGSVSTLTIQRTQQEDSAVYLCASSSRGAPGANVLTFGAGSRLTVL.

The gene calls are TRBV5-1 and TRBJ2-7, with D unclear. Per the germline V gene, CDR1 is SGHRS and CDR2 is YFSETQ. The CDR3 consists of 14 residues. Trimming removed 0 bases from V and 6 bases from J, with 13 bases in between. Here the CDR3 DNA reads TGCGCCAGCAGCTTGGATACGACCGGGTTCGAGCAGTACTTC. Residues: CASSLDTTGFEQYF.

This clonotype was recorded at least ten times. The V and J genes are TRBV9 and TRBJ2-3, with D possibly being TRBD1 (5 bases). Germline V gives CDR1 SGDLS, CDR2 YYNGEE. The CDR3 extends over 14 amino acids. Trimming shortened V by 0 bases and J by 2 bases, and 7 bases separated the two germline ends. As DNA, the CDR3 is TGTGCCAGCAGCGTAGAGGACAACACAGATACGCAGTATTTT. Amino acid sequence: CASSVEDNTDTQYF.

CDR3 sequence: CASSEGGQPIYEQYF. CDR3 DNA: TGTGCCAGCAGTGAAGGAGGTCAGCCTATCTACGAGCAGTACTTC. The J gene is TRBJ2-7, the V gene TRBV6-1; D unclear. This CDR3 has 15 residues. From germline, CDR1 is MNHNS and CDR2 SASEGT. V shed 1 base and J shed 3 bases, with 13 bases lying between them.

This clonotype was counted only a few times. The chain recombines TRBV6-2 or TRBV6-3 with TRBJ2-5, with 10 bases aligning to TRBD2. Germline V gene data show CDR1 as MNHEY and CDR2 as SVGEGT. Germline trimming cut 5 bases from V and 7 bases from J; bases unmatched to any gene: 13. The CDR3 runs 16 residues. The CDR3 coding sequence is TGTGCCAGCAGTCTCCTGGGACTAGCGTCTTCGGGGACCCAGTACTTC. It encodes CASSLLGLASSGTQYF.

This clonotype was picked up a small number of times. The rearrangement links TRBV3-1 to TRBJ2-1; 8 bases fit TRBD2. Germline V gene sequence: CDR1 LGHDT, CDR2 YNNKEL (reference sequence). The length of the CDR3 is 15 residues. V was pared by 6 bases and J by 0 bases, with 4 bases of the junction left unmatched. The CDR3 loop is CASSPRGGSYNEQFF. CDR3 coding DNA: TGTGCCAGCAGTCCCCGGGGGGGCTCCTACAATGAGCAGTTCTTC.

This chain links TRBV6-2 or TRBV6-3 with TRBJ1-2; 8 positions agree with TRBD1. V shed 2 bases, J shed 5 bases, and the junction held 4 bases outside the gene matches. Germline values: CDR1 MNHEY, CDR2 SVGEGT. This CDR3 spans 14 amino acids. The CDR3 bases are TGTGCCAGCAGTTACGGACAGGGCACTTATGGCTACACCTTC. This codes for CASSYGQGTYGYTF.

This clonotype was detected a few times. The chain employs TRBV28 and TRBJ2-1; weak D call: TRBD1 (7 bases). V gave up 7 bases and J gave up 4 bases, with 17 bases separating them. Germline CDR1 reads MDHEN; CDR2 reads SYDVKM. This CDR3 has 15 residues. CDR3 residues: CASIPGGLVYNEQFF. The CDR3 DNA reads as TGTGCCAGCATCCCAGGGGGACTCGTATACAATGAGCAGTTCTTC.

This clonotype has more than one count but fewer than ten. The chain couples TRBV29-1 to TRBJ2-1; 8 nucleotides agree with TRBD1. V dropped 0 bases and J dropped 10; count of bases not matched to a gene: 8. Germline CDR1 and CDR2: SQVTM and ANQGSEA. The CDR3 has 14 residues. CDR3: CSVEDLGQGEEQFF. The CDR3 DNA follows: TGCAGCGTTGAAGATCTCGGACAGGGAGAAGAGCAGTTCTTC.

This clonotype was observed a handful of times. The rearrangement joins TRBV28 to TRBJ2-7, with 7 bases identical to TRBD2. The germline V gene encodes CDR1 MDHEN and CDR2 SYDVKM. Unmatched junction bases numbered 13, after V lost 6 bases and J lost 5 bases. The CDR3 is 15 amino acids. CDR3 region: CASRSLAGVRNEQYF. CDR3 nucleotides: TGTGCCAGCAGATCTTTGGCGGGGGTGCGGAACGAGCAGTACTTC.

J is TRBJ2-3 and V is TRBV28; TRBD1 agrees at 12 bases. The CDR3 runs 17 residues. The junction had 9 bases not matched to a gene; V was cut back by 3 bases and J by 5 bases. The germline gives CDR1 MDHEN, CDR2 SYDVKM. CDR3 amino acids: CASSFPRGTGGEDTQYF. The CDR3 region has the DNA TGTGCCAGCAGTTTTCCCCGAGGGACAGGGGGCGAAGATACGCAGTATTTT.

This clonotype was found a few times. The chain joins TRBV12-3 or TRBV12-4 to TRBJ2-5; tentatively, D is TRBD1 (5 bases). V lost 7 bases and J lost 3, with 12 bases in between. The CDR3 runs to 13 residues. In nucleotides, the CDR3 is TGTGCCAGCACCAGGGAACGAAAAGAGACCCAGTACTTC. It translates to CASTRERKETQYF.

This clonotype was seen only a few times. The chain combines TRBV20-1 with TRBJ2-5, with TRBD1 as a possible D gene (6 bases). From germline, CDR1 is DFQATT and CDR2 SNEGSKA (reference sequence). There are 14 residues in the CDR3. V dropped 6 bases and J dropped 5 bases, with 19 bases sitting between them. CDR3 bases: TGCAGTGCGAACAGGGAGACCGGTACGGAGACCCAGTACTTC. This gives the protein CSANRETGTETQYF.